The 6 T cell receptor beta chains presented below share a single source sample, sequenced in a study of T cells in Graves' hyperthyroidism and ophthalmopathy. TCR beta CDR3 region amplification was performed from RNA transcripts. Primed by the HTBI set, a first-round RT-PCR was run on the TCR CDR3. TCRdb called the multiplex PCR reads again in MiXCR, with one record for every CDR3 protein. The table has approximately 610,000 distinct CDR3 sequences, around 17% seen once. The specimen was blood. These receptors were obtained from a woman aged 18-29 years with Graves' hyperthyroidism.

This clonotype came up a few times. The CDR3: CSVGPTYEQYF. The DNA for the CDR3 is TGCAGCGTGGGACCAACCTACGAGCAGTACTTC. J is TRBJ2-7 and V is TRBV29-1, with D perhaps assigned TRBD1 or TRBD2 (5 bases each). V dropped 6 bases and J dropped 2 bases, with 8 bases sitting between them. The V gene's germline CDR1 is SQVTM and CDR2 ANQGSEA. The CDR3 is 11 amino acids.

This clonotype was counted many times. V gene TRBV6-1 combines with J gene TRBJ1-1, with 11 bases lining up with TRBD1. Germline CDR1 and CDR2: MNHNS and SASEGT. The trim removed 7 bases at V and 0 bases at J, leaving 7 bases unmatched. The CDR3 has 16 amino acids. The CDR3 DNA reads as TGTGCCAGCATGGATGGACAGGGGGCTATGAACACTGAAGCTTTCTTT. Residues: CASMDGQGAMNTEAFF.

This clonotype was detected a few times. The chain joins TRBV6-1 to TRBJ1-2; D perhaps matches TRBD1 (6 bases). The germline CDR1 and CDR2 sequences are MNHNS and SASEGT. The CDR3 totals 14 residues. The V and J ends lost 3 bases and 4 bases respectively, with 12 bases between them. Written as DNA, the CDR3 is TGTGCCAGCAGTGAGCTTGGGACACTCTATGGCTACACCTTC. Translation: CASSELGTLYGYTF.

This clonotype has ten or more counts. The rearrangement uses TRBV11-2 and TRBJ2-5; D is perhaps TRBD1 or TRBD2 (6 bases each). The CDR3 is made up of 13 amino acids. Per the germline V gene, CDR1 is SGHAT and CDR2 is FQNNGV. The V end lost 5 bases, the J end lost 4 bases, and 11 bases lay between the germline ends. The CDR3 reads CASSGSGAETQYF. CDR3 in DNA: TGTGCCAGCAGCGGATCGGGGGCAGAGACCCAGTACTTC.

Comments on this clonotype: A much larger clone lies a single base off, so this may be a read error. This sequence joins TRBV30 and TRBJ2-3; TRBD1 aligns across 10 bases. Looked up from germline, CDR1 is GTSNPN and CDR2 is SVGIG (reference sequence). CDR3 size: 15 residues. After removal of 2 bases from V and 8 bases from J, the junction contained 10 bases not matched to a gene. This chain's CDR3 is CAWSLGTGAVGTQYF. DNA of the CDR3: TGTGCCTGGAGTCTAGGGACAGGGGCGGTAGGTACGCAGTATTTT.

This clonotype was observed a few times. The gene calls are TRBV20-1 and TRBJ1-6; 8 bases match TRBD1. The germline V gene encodes CDR1 DFQATT and CDR2 SNEGSKA (reference sequence). The junction had 5 bases not matched to a gene; V was cut back by 4 bases and J by 6 bases. The CDR3 contains 14 residues. CDR3 in amino acids: CSATRQGINSPLHF. CDR3 DNA sequence: TGCAGTGCTACCCGACAGGGGATTAATTCACCCCTCCACTTT.